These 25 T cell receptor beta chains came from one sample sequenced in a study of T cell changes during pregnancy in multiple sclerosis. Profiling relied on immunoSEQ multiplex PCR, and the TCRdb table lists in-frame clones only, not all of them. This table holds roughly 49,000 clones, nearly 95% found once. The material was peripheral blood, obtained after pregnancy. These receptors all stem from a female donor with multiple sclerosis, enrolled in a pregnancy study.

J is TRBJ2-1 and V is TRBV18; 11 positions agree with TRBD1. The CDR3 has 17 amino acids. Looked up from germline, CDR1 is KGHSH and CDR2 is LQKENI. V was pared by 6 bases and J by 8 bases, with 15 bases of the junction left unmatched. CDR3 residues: CASSPTIRDRGVDEQFF. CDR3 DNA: TGTGCCAGCTCTCCAACTATCCGGGACAGGGGGGTCGATGAGCAGTTCTTC.

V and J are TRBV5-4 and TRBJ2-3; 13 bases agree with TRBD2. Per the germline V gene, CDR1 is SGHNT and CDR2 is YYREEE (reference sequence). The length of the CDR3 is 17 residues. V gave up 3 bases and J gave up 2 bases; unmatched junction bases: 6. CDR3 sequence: CASSSPGLAGITDTQYF. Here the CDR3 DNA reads TGTGCCAGCAGCTCCCCGGGACTAGCGGGGATCACAGATACGCAGTATTTT.

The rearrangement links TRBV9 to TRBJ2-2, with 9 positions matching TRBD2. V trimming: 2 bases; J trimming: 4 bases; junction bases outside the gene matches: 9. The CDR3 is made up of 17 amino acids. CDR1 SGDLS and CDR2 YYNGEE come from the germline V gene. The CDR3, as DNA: TGTGCCAGCAGCGTTGGGTTAGCGGGGGACCTCACCGGGGAGCTGTTTTTT. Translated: CASSVGLAGDLTGELFF.

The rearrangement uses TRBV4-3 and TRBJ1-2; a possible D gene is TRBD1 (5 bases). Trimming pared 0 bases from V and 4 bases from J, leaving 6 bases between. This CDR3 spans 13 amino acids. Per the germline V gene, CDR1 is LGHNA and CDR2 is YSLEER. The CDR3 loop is CASSQEGGYGYTF. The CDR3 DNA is TGCGCCAGCAGCCAAGAGGGGGGCTATGGCTACACCTTC.

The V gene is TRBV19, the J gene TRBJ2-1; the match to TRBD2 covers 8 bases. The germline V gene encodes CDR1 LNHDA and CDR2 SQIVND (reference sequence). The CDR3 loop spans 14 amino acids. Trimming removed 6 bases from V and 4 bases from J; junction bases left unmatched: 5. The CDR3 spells CASRAGAGYNEQFF. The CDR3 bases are TGTGCCAGTAGAGCGGGGGCTGGGTACAATGAGCAGTTCTTC.

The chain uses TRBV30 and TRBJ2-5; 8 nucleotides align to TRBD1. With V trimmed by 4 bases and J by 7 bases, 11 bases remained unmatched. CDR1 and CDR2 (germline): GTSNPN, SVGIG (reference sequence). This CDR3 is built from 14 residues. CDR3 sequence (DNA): TGTGCCTGGACGAATTCAGGGGGCGGACGGACCCAGTACTTC. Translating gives CAWTNSGGGRTQYF.

The CDR3 DNA follows: TGTGCCACGGAAACGGCGGGGTATGGCTACACCTTC. Translating gives CATETAGYGYTF. The chain links TRBV28 to TRBJ1-2; D not certain. The germline V and J ends were trimmed by 10 bases and 5 bases, with 14 bases remaining between them. The length of the CDR3 is 12 residues. Germline-derived CDR1 and CDR2 are MDHEN and SYDVKM.

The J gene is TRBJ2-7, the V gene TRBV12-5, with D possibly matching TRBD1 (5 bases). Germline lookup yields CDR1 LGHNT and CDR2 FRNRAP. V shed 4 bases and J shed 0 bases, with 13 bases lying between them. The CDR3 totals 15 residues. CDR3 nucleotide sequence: TGTGCTAGTGGTTCCCCCTGGACAAGCTCCTACGAGCAGTACTTC. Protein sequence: CASGSPWTSSYEQYF.

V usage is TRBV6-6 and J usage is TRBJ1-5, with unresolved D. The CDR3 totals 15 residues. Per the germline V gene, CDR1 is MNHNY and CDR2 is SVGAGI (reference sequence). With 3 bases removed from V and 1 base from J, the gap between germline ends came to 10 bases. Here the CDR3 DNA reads TGTGCCAGCAGTTATAACCCCCAGAGCAATCAGCCCCAGCATTTT. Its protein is CASSYNPQSNQPQHF.

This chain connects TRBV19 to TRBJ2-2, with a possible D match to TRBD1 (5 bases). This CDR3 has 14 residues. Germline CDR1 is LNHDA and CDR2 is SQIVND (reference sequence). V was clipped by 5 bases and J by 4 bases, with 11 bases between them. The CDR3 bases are TGTGCCAGTAGTGGCAGGGCTGGCACCGGGGAGCTGTTTTTT. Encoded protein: CASSGRAGTGELFF.

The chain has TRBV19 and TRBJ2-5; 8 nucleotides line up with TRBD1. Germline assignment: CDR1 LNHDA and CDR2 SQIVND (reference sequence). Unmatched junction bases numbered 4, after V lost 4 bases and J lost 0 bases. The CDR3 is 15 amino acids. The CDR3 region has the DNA TGTGCCAGTAGTACGGGGACAGGTTACCAAGAGACCCAGTACTTC. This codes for CASSTGTGYQETQYF. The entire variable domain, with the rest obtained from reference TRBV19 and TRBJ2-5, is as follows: DGGITQSPKYLFRKEGQNVTLSCEQNLNHDAMYWYRQDPGQGLRLIYYSQIVNDFQKGDIAEGYSVSREKKESFPLTVTSAQKNPTAFYLCASSTGTGYQETQYFGPGTRLLVL.

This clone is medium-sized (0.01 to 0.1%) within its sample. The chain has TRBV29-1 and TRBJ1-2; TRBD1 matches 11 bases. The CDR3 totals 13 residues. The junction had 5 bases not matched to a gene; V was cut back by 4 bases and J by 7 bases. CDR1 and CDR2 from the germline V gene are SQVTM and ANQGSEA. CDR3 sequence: CSVGTGGTSGYTF. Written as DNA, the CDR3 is TGCAGCGTTGGGACAGGGGGCACGTCTGGCTACACCTTC.

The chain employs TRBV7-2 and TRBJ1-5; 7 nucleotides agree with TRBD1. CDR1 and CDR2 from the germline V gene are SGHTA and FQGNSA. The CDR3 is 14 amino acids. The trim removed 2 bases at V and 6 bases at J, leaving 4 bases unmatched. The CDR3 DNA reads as TGTGCCAGCAGCTTACAGGGGGAAGGTCAGCCCCAGCATTTT. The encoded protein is CASSLQGEGQPQHF.

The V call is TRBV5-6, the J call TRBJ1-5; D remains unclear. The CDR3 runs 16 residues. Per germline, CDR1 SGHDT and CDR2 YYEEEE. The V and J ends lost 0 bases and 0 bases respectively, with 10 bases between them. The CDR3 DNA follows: TGTGCCAGCAGCTTGGGACTTTCGTATAGCAATCAGCCCCAGCATTTT. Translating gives CASSLGLSYSNQPQHF. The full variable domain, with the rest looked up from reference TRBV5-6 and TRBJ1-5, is DAGVTQSPTHLIKTRGQQVTLRCSPKSGHDTVSWYQQALGQGPQFIFQYYEEEERQRGNFPDRFSGHQFPNYSSELNVNALLLGDSALYLCASSLGLSYSNQPQHFGDGTRLSIL.

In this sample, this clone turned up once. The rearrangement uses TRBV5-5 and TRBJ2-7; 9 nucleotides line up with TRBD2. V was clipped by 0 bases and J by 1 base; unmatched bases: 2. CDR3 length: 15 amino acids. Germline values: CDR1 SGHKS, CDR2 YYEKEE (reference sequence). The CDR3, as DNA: TGTGCCAGCAGCTTGGGAGGACTAGCGTCCTACGAGCAGTACTTC. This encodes CASSLGGLASYEQYF.

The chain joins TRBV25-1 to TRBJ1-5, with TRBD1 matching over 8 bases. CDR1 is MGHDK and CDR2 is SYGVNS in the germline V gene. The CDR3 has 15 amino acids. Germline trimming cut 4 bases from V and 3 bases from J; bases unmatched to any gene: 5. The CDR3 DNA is TGTGCCAGCAGTGCAGGACAGGGATACAATCAGCCCCAGCATTTT. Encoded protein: CASSAGQGYNQPQHF.

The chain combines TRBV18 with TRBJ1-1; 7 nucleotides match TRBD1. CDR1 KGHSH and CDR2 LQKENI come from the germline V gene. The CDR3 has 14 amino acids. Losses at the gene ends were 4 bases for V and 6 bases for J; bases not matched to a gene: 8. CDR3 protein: CASSLANTGAEAFF. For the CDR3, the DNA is TGTGCCAGCTCACTCGCGAATACAGGGGCTGAAGCTTTCTTT.

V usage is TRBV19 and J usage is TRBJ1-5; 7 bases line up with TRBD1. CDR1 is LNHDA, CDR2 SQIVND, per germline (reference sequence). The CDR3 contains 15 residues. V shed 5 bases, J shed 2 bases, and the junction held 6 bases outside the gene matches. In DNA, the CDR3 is TGTGCCAGTAGTCGGACAGGAGTGGGCAATCAGCCCCAGCATTTT. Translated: CASSRTGVGNQPQHF.

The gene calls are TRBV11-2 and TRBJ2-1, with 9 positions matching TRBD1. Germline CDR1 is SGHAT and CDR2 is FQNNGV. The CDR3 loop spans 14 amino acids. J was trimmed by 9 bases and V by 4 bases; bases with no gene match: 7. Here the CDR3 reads CASSSGQGDREQFF. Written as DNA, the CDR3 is TGTGCCAGCAGCTCGGGACAGGGAGACCGTGAGCAGTTCTTC.

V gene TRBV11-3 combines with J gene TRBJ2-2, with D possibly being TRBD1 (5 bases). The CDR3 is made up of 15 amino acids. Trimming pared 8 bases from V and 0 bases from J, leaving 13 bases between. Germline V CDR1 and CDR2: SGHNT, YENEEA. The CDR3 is CASRAGPPNTGELFF. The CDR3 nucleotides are TGTGCCAGCCGAGCAGGGCCACCGAACACCGGGGAGCTGTTTTTT.

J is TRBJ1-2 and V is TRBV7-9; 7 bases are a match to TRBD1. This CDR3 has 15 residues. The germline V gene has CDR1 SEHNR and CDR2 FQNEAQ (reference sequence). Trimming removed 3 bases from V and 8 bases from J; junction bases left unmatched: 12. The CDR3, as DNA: TGTGCCAGCAGCTTCGGACAAGGCGCAGGGGGAGGCTACACCTTC. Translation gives CASSFGQGAGGGYTF.

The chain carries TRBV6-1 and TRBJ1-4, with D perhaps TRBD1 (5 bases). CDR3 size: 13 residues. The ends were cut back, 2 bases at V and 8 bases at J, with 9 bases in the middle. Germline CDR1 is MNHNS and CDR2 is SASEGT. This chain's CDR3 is CASSEYRWEKLFF. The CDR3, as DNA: TGTGCCAGCAGTGAATACAGGTGGGAAAAACTGTTTTTT.

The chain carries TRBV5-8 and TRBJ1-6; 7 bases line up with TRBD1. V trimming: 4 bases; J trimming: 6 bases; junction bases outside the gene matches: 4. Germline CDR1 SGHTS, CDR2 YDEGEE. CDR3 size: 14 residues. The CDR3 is CASSLDRSNSPLHF. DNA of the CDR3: TGTGCCAGCAGCCTGGACAGGAGTAATTCACCCCTCCACTTT.

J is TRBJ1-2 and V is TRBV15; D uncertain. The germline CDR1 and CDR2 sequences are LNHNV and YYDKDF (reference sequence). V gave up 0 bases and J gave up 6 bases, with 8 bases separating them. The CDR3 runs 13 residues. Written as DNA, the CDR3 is TGTGCCACCAGCAGAGATCCCGGGAATGGCTACACCTTC. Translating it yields CATSRDPGNGYTF.

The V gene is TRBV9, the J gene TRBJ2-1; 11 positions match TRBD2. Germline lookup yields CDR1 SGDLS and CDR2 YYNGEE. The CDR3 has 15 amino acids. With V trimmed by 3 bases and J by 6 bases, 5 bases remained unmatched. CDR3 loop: CASSGPTSGVNEQFF. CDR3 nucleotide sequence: TGTGCCAGCAGCGGTCCGACTAGCGGGGTCAATGAGCAGTTCTTC.